This TCR beta chain was retrieved from a study of identical twins. Overall study results and limits: These conclusions were based on statistical analysis (cross-sectional, not following the same donors).

CDR1 and CDR2 (germline): MNHEY, SMNVEV (reference sequence). This CDR3 is 13 amino acids long. V was clipped by 8 bases and J by 7 bases; unmatched bases: 9. This clonotype was counted between two and nine times. The antigen remains unidentified. TCRdb fed the 5' RACE reads into MiXCR, producing one record per CDR3 protein. The top ten clones hold around 0.48% of a sample with 450,000 to 650,000 distinct CDR3 sequences, 12% to 15% of them seen once. The sample was also reused in another study, on yellow fever vaccine responses in identical twins.

This sequence joins TRBV27 and TRBJ2-3; TRBD2 agrees at 7 bases. The sequencing sample was made of CD4+ T cells sorted from blood. The clonotype originates from a woman aged 18-29 years in good health. The DNA of the CDR3 is TGTGCCAGCCGGGGGGACTACGAATATACGCAGTATTTT. It encodes CASRGDYEYTQYF.